Each of the 14 T cell receptor beta chains below was sequenced from the same sample in a study of blood T cell repertoires in COVID-19. The assay was immunoSEQ multiplex PCR, and TCRdb's table has in-frame clones only and misses some. The sample contains approximately 54,000 clones, more than 65% of which appear only once. The sample taken for sequencing was peripheral blood. All receptors derive from a human donor in a cohort sampled during active COVID-19.

The chain recombines TRBV3-1 (or the pseudogene TRBV3-2) with TRBJ1-5, with TRBD1 matching over 7 bases. Germline-derived CDR1 and CDR2 are LGHDT and YNNKEL (reference sequence). V dropped 4 bases and J dropped 2; count of bases not matched to a gene: 2. The CDR3 totals 14 residues. The DNA of the CDR3 is TGTGCCAGCAGCCGGGGACAGCGCAATCAGCCCCAGCATTTT. Encoded protein: CASSRGQRNQPQHF.

The genes are TRBV27 and TRBJ2-2; tentatively, D is TRBD2 (6 bases). The CDR3 spans 15 residues. CDR1 and CDR2 (germline): MNHEY, SMNVEV (reference sequence). V was shortened by 2 bases and J by 3 bases, with 10 bases between the two germline ends. The CDR3 DNA is TGTGCCAGCAGTTTAGGGGACTGGTACACCGGGGAGCTGTTTTTT. Its translation: CASSLGDWYTGELFF.

The chain is built from TRBV2 and TRBJ1-4; TRBD1 matches at 10 bases. The CDR3 runs 16 residues. V lost 6 bases to trimming and J lost 8 bases; unmatched junction nucleotides: 12. Germline V CDR1 and CDR2: SNHLY, FYNNEI. CDR3 loop: CASSRNRQGAEEKLFF. In DNA, the CDR3 is TGTGCCAGCAGCCGAAATAGACAGGGGGCAGAGGAAAAACTGTTTTTT.

The sample holds a few counts of this clone. The rearrangement joins TRBV18 to TRBJ1-2; 9 nucleotides agree with TRBD1. This CDR3 comprises 17 residues. The V gene end was trimmed by 3 bases and the J gene end by 5 bases; junction bases not matched to a gene: 13. Germline V CDR1 and CDR2: KGHSH, LQKENI. CDR3 amino acids: CASSPLGSQGAQYGYTF. The CDR3 nucleotides read TGTGCCAGCTCACCTCTAGGCTCACAGGGGGCCCAGTATGGCTACACCTTC.

The gene calls are TRBV30 and TRBJ2-7; the D is unclear. Germline lookup yields CDR1 GTSNPN and CDR2 SVGIG (reference sequence). CDR3 length: 13 amino acids. Trimming took off 0 bases at V and 0 bases at J, with 6 bases between the two ends. CDR3 in DNA: TGTGCCTGGAGTGTAACTCCCTCCTACGAGCAGTACTTC. The encoded protein is CAWSVTPSYEQYF.

The V call is TRBV24-1, the J call TRBJ1-5, with D maybe TRBD1 (6 bases). The length of the CDR3 is 16 residues. V was pared by 2 bases and J by 0 bases, with 10 bases between. Germline V gene data show CDR1 as KGHDR and CDR2 as SFDVKD. The CDR3 nucleotides read TGTGCCACCAGTGATTCAGGGGTGAGTAGCAATCAGCCCCAGCATTTT. This translates into CATSDSGVSSNQPQHF.

The chain couples TRBV2 to TRBJ1-5; tentative D call: TRBD1 (5 bases). Germline lookup yields CDR1 SNHLY and CDR2 FYNNEI. This CDR3 contains 15 residues. V gave up 4 bases and J gave up 2 bases, with 12 bases separating them. CDR3 nucleotides: TGTGCCAGCAGTGCGCTCAGGGCGGGCAATCAGCCCCAGCATTTT. It yields the protein CASSALRAGNQPQHF.

The CDR3 loop reads CASSLMASGRIYEQYF. Here the CDR3 DNA reads TGTGCCAGCAGCCTTATGGCTAGCGGGAGGATCTACGAGCAGTACTTC. The rearrangement links TRBV13 to TRBJ2-7; 11 nucleotides match TRBD2. This CDR3 is 16 amino acids long. Trimming took 5 bases from V and 3 from J; bases not matched to a gene: 9. Germline V gene sequence: CDR1 PRHDT, CDR2 FYEKMQ (reference sequence).

V usage is TRBV28 and J usage is TRBJ2-5; perhaps TRBD2 as D (6 bases). Trimming shortened V by 7 bases and J by 2 bases, and 14 bases separated the two germline ends. The CDR3 sequence is 14 residues long. Germline V gene lookup returns CDR1 MDHEN and CDR2 SYDVKM. In nucleotides, the CDR3 is TGTGCCAGCAAAGGGCCAGGAGGGCAAGAGACCCAGTACTTC. This translates into CASKGPGGQETQYF.

J is TRBJ2-1 and V is TRBV11-3, with D perhaps matching TRBD2 (7 bases). The CDR3 is 18 amino acids. Trimming took off 1 base at V and 8 bases at J, with 24 bases between the two ends. Germline V gives CDR1 SGHNT, CDR2 YENEEA. CDR3 nucleotide sequence: TGTGCCAGCAGCTTAGCTCGGGTAGGCGGGGGCCGTACACATGAGCAGTTCTTC. Translating gives CASSLARVGGGRTHEQFF.

The chain carries TRBV7-2 and TRBJ1-2; TRBD1 matches at 7 bases. V trimming: 5 bases; J trimming: 5 bases; junction bases outside the gene matches: 14. The CDR3 consists of 16 residues. Germline lookup yields CDR1 SGHTA and CDR2 FQGNSA. For the CDR3, the DNA is TGTGCCAGCAGCGGGCGCTTTACAGGGGTCCCGTATGGCTACACCTTC. The encoded protein is CASSGRFTGVPYGYTF.

The chain uses TRBV27 and TRBJ2-1; the match to TRBD2 covers 15 bases. CDR3 length: 18 residues. CDR1 and CDR2 from the germline V gene are MNHEY and SMNVEV (reference sequence). Trimming at V came to 2 bases and at J to 4 bases, leaving 6 bases not matched to a gene. Here the CDR3 reads CASSLRTSGRAQYNEQFF. The DNA for the CDR3 is TGTGCCAGCAGTTTAAGGACTAGCGGGAGGGCGCAATACAATGAGCAGTTCTTC.

V and J are TRBV15 and TRBJ2-3; 8 nucleotides agree with TRBD2. CDR1 LNHNV and CDR2 YYDKDF come from the germline V gene (reference sequence). CDR3 size: 16 residues. J was trimmed by 5 bases and V by 0 bases; bases with no gene match: 7. CDR3 sequence reads: CATSREYAAGEDTQYF. The CDR3 DNA is TGTGCCACCAGCAGAGAGTATGCAGCGGGAGAAGATACGCAGTATTTT.

A few counts support this clone. V usage is TRBV21-1 and J usage is TRBJ2-2; TRBD1 reflects the table's D call only, with no check against the DNA. TRBV21-1 is deemed a pseudogene. The CDR3 extends over 17 amino acids. Written as DNA, the CDR3 is TGTGCCAGCAGCTCAAAGGTACAGGGGGAAGGGACCGGGGAGCTGTTTTTT. It translates to CASSSKVQGEGTGELFF.